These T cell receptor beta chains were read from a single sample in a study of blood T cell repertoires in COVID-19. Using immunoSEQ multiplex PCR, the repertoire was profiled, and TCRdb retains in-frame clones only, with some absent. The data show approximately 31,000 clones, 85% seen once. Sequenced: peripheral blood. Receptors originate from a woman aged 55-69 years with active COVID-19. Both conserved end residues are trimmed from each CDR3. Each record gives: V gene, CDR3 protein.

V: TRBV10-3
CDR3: AIRGGGAQPQH

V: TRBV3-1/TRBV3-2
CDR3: ASSQARTGGAPEAF

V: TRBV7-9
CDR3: ASSLYLRTSGGETYEQY

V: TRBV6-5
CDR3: ASMRGPGGNTIY

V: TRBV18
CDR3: ASSPGQGSYGYT

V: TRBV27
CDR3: ASSPWGQGGQETQY

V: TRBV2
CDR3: ASNRGLQETQY

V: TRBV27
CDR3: ASTSGLAYNEQF

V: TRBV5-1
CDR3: ASSLGGQGDQQF

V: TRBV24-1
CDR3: ATSEGEPYEQY

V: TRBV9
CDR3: ASSVGVGGQETQY

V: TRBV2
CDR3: ASSDPAGINEQF

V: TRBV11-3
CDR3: ASSLNFLTGELF

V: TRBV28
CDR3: ASSLNQGRASEAF

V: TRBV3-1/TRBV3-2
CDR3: ASSQGKETQY

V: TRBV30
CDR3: AWSVSRAGGYT

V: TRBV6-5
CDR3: ASRPDRSAGYT

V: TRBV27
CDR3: ASRPSTGPQETQY

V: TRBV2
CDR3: ASGGLAAHKPTDTQY

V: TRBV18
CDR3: ASSPRGADPNTEAF

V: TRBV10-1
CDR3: ASSPRTNPYEQY

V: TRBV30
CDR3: AWTPTVPRSL

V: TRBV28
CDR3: ASSQRDRVAGNTIY

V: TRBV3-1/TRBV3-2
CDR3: ASSRNLANNEQF

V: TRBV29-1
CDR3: SARQGFYNEQF

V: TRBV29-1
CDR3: SVEGRETSLSGNEQF

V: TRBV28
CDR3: ASSLFRANYGYT

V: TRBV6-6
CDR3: AGSRGDRVGSPLH

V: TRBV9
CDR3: ASSGPDTGRQY

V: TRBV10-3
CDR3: AISEPGLAGGLNTGELF

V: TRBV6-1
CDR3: ASSEGPRDSPLH

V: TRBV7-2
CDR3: ASSPLSTNYGYT

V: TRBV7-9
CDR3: ASSAREDTQY

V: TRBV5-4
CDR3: ASSAGLAGTDTQY

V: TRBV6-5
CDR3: ASSRTGERNQPQH

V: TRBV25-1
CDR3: ASTRRDDVTGELF

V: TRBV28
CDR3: ASSLISGGTTKETQY

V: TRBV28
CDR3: ASRTGTGVYNEQF

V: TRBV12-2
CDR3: ASRLGRGRSQPQH

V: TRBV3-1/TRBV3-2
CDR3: ASGTGINQPQH

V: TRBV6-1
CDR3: ASSEAIFSGFIYEQY

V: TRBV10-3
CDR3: AISASTGSLYGYT

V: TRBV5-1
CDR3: ASSLTSGRSTDTQY

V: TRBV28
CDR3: ASNRRASGNYGYT

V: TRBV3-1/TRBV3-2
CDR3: ASSQTGLIYNEQF

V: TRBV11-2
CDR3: ASSLGQNQPQH

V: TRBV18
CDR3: ASSPRDTYEQY

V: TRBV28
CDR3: ASSLRLADTEQY

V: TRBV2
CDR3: ASSRDRTGTNSPLH

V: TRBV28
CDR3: ASSFPAGGRNEQF

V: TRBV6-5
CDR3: ASRSYNEQF

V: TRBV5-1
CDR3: ASSPSGSLSGNTIY

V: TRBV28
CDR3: ASSTRAGYSNQPQH

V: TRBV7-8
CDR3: ASSPAQGENSPLH

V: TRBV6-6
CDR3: ASSGTSGSLTGELF

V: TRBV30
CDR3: AWSEMALNEKLF

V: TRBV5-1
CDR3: ASSPDRVLTEAF